This TCR beta chain was recorded in a study of identical twins. A universal primer binding site was introduced by template switching. The final cDNA contained unique molecular identifiers. From the 5' RACE reads, TCRdb called clonotypes with MiXCR, one entry per CDR3 protein. The table records roughly 290,000 distinct CDR3 sequences, less than 9.5% of them present only once. Germline CDR1 SGHVS, CDR2 FNYEAQ. The CDR3 covers 15 residues. The trim removed 7 bases at V and 2 bases at J, leaving 8 bases unmatched. This clonotype was counted a few times. Another study also made use of these data, one on yellow fever vaccine responses in identical twins.

This rearrangement joins TRBV7-6 to TRBJ2-3, with TRBD2 identical over 8 bases. Sample: CD8+ T cells sorted from blood. This receptor was identified in a woman aged 18 to 35 in good health. CDR3 coding DNA: TGTGCCAGCACCCCACTAGCGGAGCACACAGATACGCAGTATTTT. The encoded protein is CASTPLAEHTDTQYF.